Sequencing of this T cell receptor (beta chain) was carried out in a study of blood T cell repertoires in COVID-19. Study information: COVID-19 samples from acute and convalescent phases originated in the United States, Italy and Spain. T cells, B-cell-depleted T cells, or PBMCs provided the cDNA or gDNA that served as material.

Germline CDR1 is MNHEY and CDR2 is SMNVEV (reference sequence). The CDR3 is 12 residues long. V was trimmed by 5 bases and J by 8 bases, leaving 12 bases between them. Methods used by the authors: Amplification of reference gene primers was used by the study to estimate nucleated cell counts. Clones were sequenced by immunoSEQ multiplex PCR, and TCRdb holds only the in-frame ones, with some missing. V and J calls and clone size are those listed in that table; D and trimming were worked out from the DNA. This table holds 84,000 or so clones, more than 80% found once. The rearrangement uses TRBV27 and TRBJ1-2; D is unclear. This sequence originates from a woman of 80 years or more with acute or convalescent COVID-19. Source material: peripheral blood. CDR3 residues: CASSPLRGGYTF. DNA for the CDR3: TGTGCCAGCAGTCCCCTTAGAGGGGGCTACACCTTC.